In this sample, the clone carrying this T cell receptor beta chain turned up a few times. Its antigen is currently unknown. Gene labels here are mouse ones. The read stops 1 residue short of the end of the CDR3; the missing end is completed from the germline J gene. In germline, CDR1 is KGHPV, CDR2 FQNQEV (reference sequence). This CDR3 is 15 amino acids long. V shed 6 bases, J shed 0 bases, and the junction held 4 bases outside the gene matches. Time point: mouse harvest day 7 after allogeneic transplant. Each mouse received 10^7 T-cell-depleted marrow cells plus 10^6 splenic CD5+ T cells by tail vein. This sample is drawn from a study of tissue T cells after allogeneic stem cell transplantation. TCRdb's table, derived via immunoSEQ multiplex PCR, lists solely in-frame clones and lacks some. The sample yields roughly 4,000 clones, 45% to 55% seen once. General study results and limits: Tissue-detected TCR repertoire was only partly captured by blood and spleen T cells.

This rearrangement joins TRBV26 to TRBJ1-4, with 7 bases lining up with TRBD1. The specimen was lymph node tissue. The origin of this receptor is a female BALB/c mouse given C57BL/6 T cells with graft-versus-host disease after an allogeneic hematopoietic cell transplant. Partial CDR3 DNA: TGTGCCAGCAGCGCCGGGACAGTTTCCAACGAAAGATTATTT. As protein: CASSAGTVSNERLF. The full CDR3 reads CASSAGTVSNERLFF.